This T cell receptor (beta chain) was captured in a study of blood T cell repertoires in COVID-19. The junction had 18 bases not matched to a gene; V was cut back by 1 base and J by 5 bases. The CDR3 loop spans 18 amino acids. Germline CDR1 reads SQVTM; CDR2 reads ANQGSEA. Only a few counts were recorded for this clone. Original data processing: How many nucleated cells were present was estimated from reference gene primer amplification. The method was immunoSEQ multiplex PCR; TCRdb's version includes in-frame clones alone and lacks a portion of them. From that table come the V and J calls and clone size; the DNA was used to work out D and trimming. The sample lists 150,000 to 200,000 clones, about four fifths seen once, with approximately 8% in the top ten.

The rearrangement links TRBV29-1 to TRBJ2-3; 7 bases map to TRBD1. The TCR comes from a woman in her seventies with COVID-19, enrolled during active disease. Sample: peripheral blood. CDR3 loop: CSVEGPSTWDSVEDTQYF. The CDR3 DNA reads TGCAGCGTTGAAGGTCCGTCGACCTGGGACAGCGTAGAAGATACGCAGTATTTT.